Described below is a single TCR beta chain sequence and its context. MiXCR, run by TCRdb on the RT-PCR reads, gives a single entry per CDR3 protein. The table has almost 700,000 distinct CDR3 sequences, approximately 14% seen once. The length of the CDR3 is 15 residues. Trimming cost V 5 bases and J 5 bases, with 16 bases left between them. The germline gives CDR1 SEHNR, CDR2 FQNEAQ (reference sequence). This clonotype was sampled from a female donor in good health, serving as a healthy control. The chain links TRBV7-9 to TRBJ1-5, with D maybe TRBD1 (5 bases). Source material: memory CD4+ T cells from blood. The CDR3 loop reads CASSPRGGKDQPQHF. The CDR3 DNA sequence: TGTGCCAGCAGCCCCCGGGGGGGGAAGGATCAGCCCCAGCATTTT.